These 14 T cell receptor beta chains came from one sample sequenced in a study of CD8+CD57+ T cells in acquired aplastic anemia. Genomic DNA constituted the template upon which TCR beta VDJ and CDR3 profiling was performed. TCRdb reanalysed the reads using MiXCR and keeps one entry per CDR3 protein. The sample has about 160,000 distinct CDR3 sequences; approximately 40% are singletons. Sequenced input: sorted CD4+, CD8+, or CD8+CD57+ T cells (not recorded which) from PBMCs. These TCRs come from a human donor in good health.

This chain uses TRBV11-1 with TRBJ1-6; TRBD1 might be the D (5 bases). Germline CDR1 SGHAT, CDR2 FQDESV (reference sequence). The length of the CDR3 is 16 residues. With 2 bases removed from V and 5 bases from J, the gap between germline ends came to 13 bases. CDR3 coding DNA: TGTGCCAGCAGCTTACAGTCCTCGGGACATAATTCACCCCTCCACTTT. Encoded protein: CASSLQSSGHNSPLHF.

The V and J genes are TRBV4-2 and TRBJ1-2; D not certain. The ends were cut back, 1 base at V and 6 bases at J, with 12 bases in the middle. Germline-derived CDR1 and CDR2 are LGHNA and YNFKEQ. The CDR3 totals 14 residues. The DNA for the CDR3 is TGTGCCAGCAGCCAAGGCCCACGTACGCATGGCTACACCTTC. Translation gives CASSQGPRTHGYTF.

On this clonotype: Given a much more abundant clone one base away, this may be a read error. The V gene is TRBV9, the J gene TRBJ2-3, with 8 bases that match TRBD1. The ends lost 1 base at V and 4 bases at J; junction bases unmatched: 11. The CDR3 spans 17 residues. Germline V gene lookup returns CDR1 SGDLS and CDR2 YYNGEE. CDR3 region: CASSVLPAGGSSDTQYF. In nucleotides, the CDR3 is TGTGCCAGCAGCGTACTCCCTGCAGGGGGCTCTTCAGATACGCAGTATTTT.

This chain connects TRBV29-1 to TRBJ1-1; the D gene is possibly TRBD1 (6 bases). CDR1 and CDR2 from the germline V gene are SQVTM and ANQGSEA. V lost 8 bases, J lost 3 bases, and 13 bases lay in between. The CDR3 is 12 amino acids. For the CDR3, the DNA is TGCAGCTGGGGGGCTTCCCACACTGAAGCTTTCTTT. Its translation is CSWGASHTEAFF.

The chain joins TRBV28 to TRBJ1-3; D unclear. CDR3 length: 15 amino acids. Deletions cut 5 bases from V and 8 bases from J, with 19 bases between. Germline CDR1 and CDR2: MDHEN and SYDVKM. The CDR3 protein is CASSPPRGGGDTIYF. DNA for the CDR3: TGTGCCAGCAGTCCGCCACGGGGTGGCGGTGACACCATATATTTT.

This clonotype was seen ten or more times. The CDR3 reads CASSQDFPGTYEQYF. As DNA, the CDR3 is TGCGCCAGCAGCCAAGATTTCCCGGGTACCTACGAGCAGTACTTC. V gene TRBV4-1 combines with J gene TRBJ2-7, with no clear D. The V gene lost 0 bases and the J gene lost 2 bases, with 11 bases spanning the gap. Looked up from germline, CDR1 is MGHRA and CDR2 is YSYEKL. The CDR3 extends over 15 amino acids.

This chain links TRBV13 with TRBJ1-1; D remains ambiguous. The CDR3 is 12 amino acids. CDR1 is PRHDT and CDR2 is FYEKMQ in the germline V gene (reference sequence). Trimming stripped 5 bases from V and 6 bases from J, with 10 bases between. The CDR3 loop reads CASSPYRAEAFF. The DNA for the CDR3 is TGTGCCAGCAGCCCCTACCGCGCTGAAGCTTTCTTT.

In this sample, this clonotype turned up many times. The chain couples TRBV6-5 to TRBJ1-1; D is unresolved. The CDR3 consists of 13 residues. Trimming left V 0 bases short and J 10 bases short, with 12 bases between. Germline CDR1 MNHEY, CDR2 SVGAGI. CDR3: CASSYSDPTPAFF. The DNA of the CDR3 is TGTGCCAGCAGTTACTCTGACCCCACACCAGCTTTCTTT.

This clonotype came up a few times. This chain joins TRBV20-1 and TRBJ1-3, with 9 bases lining up with TRBD1. CDR3 size: 12 residues. Losses at the gene ends were 4 bases for V and 9 bases for J; bases not matched to a gene: 4. Germline CDR1 DFQATT, CDR2 SNEGSKA (reference sequence). The CDR3 spells CSAKGTGTTIYF. The CDR3 DNA sequence: TGCAGTGCTAAGGGGACAGGGACCACCATATATTTT.

This clonotype has just a few counts. With a much larger clone just one base away, this may be a read error. The genes are TRBV24-1 and TRBJ2-1, with D possibly matching TRBD2 (5 bases). The CDR3 is made up of 18 amino acids. Germline-derived CDR1 and CDR2 are KGHDR and SFDVKD. The CDR3 DNA reads TGTGCCACCAGTGATTTTACAGAGGGTCCCAAATCCTACAATGGGCAGTTCTTC. This gives the protein CATSDFTEGPKSYNGQFF.

V and J are TRBV18 and TRBJ2-1; D unclear. The length of the CDR3 is 13 residues. Per the germline V gene, CDR1 is KGHSH and CDR2 is LQKENI. V lost 1 base, J lost 5 bases, and 6 bases lay in between. The CDR3 region is CASSPLGNNEQFF. CDR3 DNA: TGTGCCAGCTCACCACTCGGAAACAATGAGCAGTTCTTC.

Comments on this clonotype: A much larger clone differs from this one at a single base, so this may be a read error. The rearrangement links TRBV11-3 to TRBJ2-7; TRBD2 might be the D (6 bases). Trimming took off 2 bases at V and 7 bases at J, with 18 bases between the two ends. This CDR3 has 15 residues. Germline CDR1 SGHNT, CDR2 YENEEA. In nucleotides, the CDR3 is TGTGCCAGCAGCTTATCCGGGAGAGGGTCTGGTGAGCAGTACTTC. This gives the protein CASSLSGRGSGEQYF.

The sample holds one count of this clonotype. J is TRBJ2-1 and V is TRBV10-3; D gene unclear. The tail of the sequence fits TRBJ2-7 better, so the J call may be wrong. Germline values: CDR1 ENHRY, CDR2 SYGVKD. The CDR3 totals 12 residues. CDR3 sequence (DNA): TGTGCCATCAGTGAGTCGAACCACGAGCAGTACTTC. Translated: CAISESNHEQYF.

Ten or more counts support this clonotype. The chain uses TRBV27 and TRBJ2-7, with D hard to call. CDR1 and CDR2 from the germline V gene are MNHEY and SMNVEV (reference sequence). The CDR3 covers 13 residues. Between the trimmed V and J ends, which lost 3 bases and 3 bases, there was a span of 9 bases. CDR3 nucleotide sequence: TGTGCCAGCAGTTTGAAGGGAAACTACGAGCAGTACTTC. Its protein product is CASSLKGNYEQYF.